This paragraph reports one T cell receptor (beta chain). Its antigen is not yet known. No base-level quality is on record; no much larger clone is a single base apart. The data were taken from a study of shared clonotypes between healthy human individuals (dated by TCRdb to the early 2020s). Background for the entire study: The cohort included a few men and a couple of women between 18 and 49 years of age. To estimate repertoire size and how much clonotype sharing occurs between individuals, the study deeply sequenced the blood TCR repertoires of roughly 5 healthy adults. Each donor's leukapheresis produced roughly between roughly 0.9 and 9 billion PBMCs. Per donor, three plates each were used for CD4 naive and CD4 memory, two for CD8 naive, and one for CD8 memory. Different laboratories and diverse techniques were used to prepare libraries and sequence TCR repertoires, to increase sequencing depth and limit assay-specific biases.

The CDR1 and CDR2 encoded by the germline V gene are SGDLS and YYNGEE. The CDR3 starts with the cysteine, ends with the phenylalanine, and has 13 residues. The only DNA kept is the CDR3, 39 bases in frame from the first base. V gives up 3 bases and J gives up 2 bases, and the segment between their germline ends measures 9 bases. Study-wide conclusions, independent of this receptor: Based on pairwise subsampling, the degree of clonotype sharing among donors was expected to be affected by sequencing depth. Incomplete sequencing was indicated by rarefaction of sorted-subset datasets, despite the large sequencing depth. About 4.5% of naive CD4, 3.5% of naive CD8, roughly 2.4% of memory CD4, and approximately 0.39% of memory CD8 clonotypes were shared across several donors. Higher generation probabilities were observed for clonotypes shared by all four sorted-subset donors than for non-shared clonotypes. Because the study included only a small number of donors, the genetic and exposure-history diversity represented was limited. Naive subsets generally had larger estimated clonotype richness than memory subsets. Sampling was restricted to blood, and TCR repertoires in tissues likely differ from the TCR repertoires found in blood.

Donors were healthy HIV-negative adults with no recently reported acute infections or vaccinations. Only Caucasian adults living in Nashville, Tennessee, USA were represented among the donors. CD4+ T cells were enriched by magnetic negative selection; naive cells were then positively selected on CD45RA, and the negative fraction formed the memory subset. Blood was obtained by leukapheresis, after which PBMCs were separated by Ficoll-Histopaque density gradient centrifugation and cryopreserved in liquid nitrogen vapor phase. Analytical flow cytometry was used to check the purity and quantity of each magnetically sorted T cell population. Genomic DNA was isolated from each sorted fraction and quantified by UV absorbance on a Nanodrop 2000c. TCR CDR3 regions were amplified from genomic DNA by multiplex PCR using the deep immunoSEQ assay. Genomic DNA extracted from each cell subset was distributed evenly over all wells of several immunoSEQ 96-well plates, and each plate served as one replicate. For sorted subsets, each replicate PCR was loaded with roughly 200 ng genomic DNA, equivalent to 25,000 to 35,000 T cell genomes. Purified libraries were measured with a Qubit 3.0 fluorometer, size-checked on a Bioanalyzer 2100, and measured again with the KAPA Library Quantification kit. A separate single-read 150-cycle Illumina NextSeq 550 flow cell was used to sequence each immunoSEQ 96-well plate. Per the authors' processing: The immunoSEQ output contained only junctional sequences without quality scores, so filtering could not match that applied to full-length reads. To assign V/J genes and CDR3, sequences were annotated using PyIR, a Python wrapper for IgBLAST v1.9, with IMGT germline references. Any read was removed if the V/J assignment was weak (E-value above 1e-6), the CDR3 was missing, or the read contained stop codons, out-of-frame junctions, or ambiguous translated residues. A V3J clonotype was defined by an identical inferred V gene, J gene, and CDR3 amino acid sequence. Percentage overlap between repertoires was calculated by dividing the number of shared unique clonotypes by the size of the smaller repertoire. Repertoire richness was assessed with RTK rarefaction, the Chao1 estimator, and Recon v2.1 estimates of unobserved clonotypes. Generation probabilities for all TCRbeta clonotypes obtained by the gDNA method from a few donors were computed using OLGA. The clones in this table, taken by TCRdb from immuneACCESS, are in-frame only. Not every clone is retained; where verified, under half of the shortfall comes from an unresolved V gene, and the cause of the rest is unknown. V and J calls and clone size are given by that table; D and trimming were obtained from the DNA. In all, the sample holds 740,000 or so clones, and 73% of those were seen once. Together, the top ten hold about 1.8% of the sample.

The V and J genes are TRBV9 and TRBJ2-7; the D gene may be TRBD1 or TRBD2, since each aligns over 5 bases. This TCR was recovered from a woman in her twenties or thirties in good health. The specimen sequenced was memory CD4+ T cells sorted from blood. According to the study, the label for this sample's cell subset or site signals: CD45RA-negative fraction. The CDR3 has the sequence CASSGDLTYEQYF. The DNA reads as follows: TGTGCCAGCAGCGGGGACCTAACCTACGAGCAGTACTTC. With all but the CDR3 taken from the reference TRBV9 and TRBJ2-7 genes, the full variable domain is: DSGVTQTPKHLITATGQRVTLRCSPRSGDLSVYWYQQSLDQGLQFLIQYYNGEERAKGNILERFSAQQFPDLHSELNLSSLELGDSALYFCASSGDLTYEQYFGPGTRLTVT.